The 14 T cell receptor beta chains below come from one sample, sequenced in a study of post-analysis software for immune sequencing data. Study-wide points: Patients carried roughly 5 TRBV segments more frequently than controls did, and TRBV5-6, TRBV5-1 and TRBV20-1 were among them.

Their antigens are not known. Carried by the TCR beta cDNA libraries were unique molecular identifiers. TCRdb fed the PCR reads into MiXCR, producing one record per CDR3 protein. The table has some 700,000 distinct CDR3 sequences, 59% seen once. Sequenced: blood. The receptors were gathered from a girl aged 2 to 9 with multiple sclerosis.

V is TRBV6-1 and J is TRBJ2-1; 7 bases are shared with TRBD1. V was clipped by 6 bases and J by 0 bases; unmatched bases: 14. CDR1 and CDR2 (germline): MNHNS, SASEGT. This CDR3 region has 18 residues. CDR3 in DNA: TGTGCCAGCAGGGCCGGGACAGTGGACTCGCCCTCCTACAATGAGCAGTTCTTC. The encoded protein is CASRAGTVDSPSYNEQFF.

The V gene is TRBV7-3, the J gene TRBJ2-1, with 9 bases identical to TRBD2. From germline, CDR1 is SGHTA and CDR2 FQGTGA. V shed 3 bases and J 0 bases; nucleotides not matched to a gene: 9. The length of the CDR3 is 18 residues. DNA of the CDR3: TGTGCCAGCAGCTTTGGGCCCGGTAGCGGGAGCTCCTACAATGAGCAGTTCTTC. Encoded protein: CASSFGPGSGSSYNEQFF.

The chain carries TRBV9 and TRBJ2-7; weak D call: TRBD2 (6 bases). The CDR3 has 13 amino acids. Germline CDR1 SGDLS, CDR2 YYNGEE. With 3 bases removed from V and 7 bases from J, the gap between germline ends came to 14 bases. The CDR3 DNA follows: TGTGCCAGCAGCGGACTGCGGGGTACTGAGCAGTACTTC. It yields the protein CASSGLRGTEQYF.

V and J are TRBV6-2 or TRBV6-3 and TRBJ2-7; a possible D gene is TRBD2 (5 bases). The V and J ends lost 2 bases and 0 bases respectively, with 11 bases between them. The CDR3 loop spans 15 amino acids. Looked up from germline, CDR1 is MNHEY and CDR2 is SVGEGT. CDR3 nucleotides: TGTGCCAGCAGTTACGGTCCAGCGGCCTCCTACGAGCAGTACTTC. Translation gives CASSYGPAASYEQYF.

This clonotype was detected a few times. The chain has TRBV5-5 and TRBJ2-1; D is unclear. CDR3 length: 13 residues. Between the trimmed V and J ends, which lost 2 bases and 8 bases, there was a span of 11 bases. Germline CDR1 is SGHKS and CDR2 is YYEKEE (reference sequence). The CDR3 DNA follows: TGTGCCAGCAGCTTTGGCCTTCTCGATGAGCAGTTCTTC. Translating gives CASSFGLLDEQFF.

The genes are TRBV6-5 and TRBJ2-5, with TRBD2 matching over 9 bases. Germline V gives CDR1 MNHEY, CDR2 SVGAGI. Germline trimming cut 0 bases from V and 7 bases from J; bases unmatched to any gene: 9. CDR3 length equals 16 residues. The CDR3 region has the DNA TGTGCCAGCAGTTACTCGTTAGCGGGAGCCCCGGGGACCCAGTACTTC. Translated, it gives CASSYSLAGAPGTQYF.

This clonotype appeared a few times. The chain has TRBV29-1 and TRBJ2-3; 11 bases are shared with TRBD2. V shed 6 bases, J shed 4 bases, and the junction held 6 bases outside the gene matches. CDR1 is SQVTM and CDR2 is ANQGSEA in the germline V gene. This CDR3 is 14 amino acids long. This CDR3 reads CSVLGTSGPDTQYF. As DNA, the CDR3 is TGCAGCGTACTCGGGACTAGCGGTCCAGATACGCAGTATTTT.

This sequence joins TRBV4-2 and TRBJ1-2, with D perhaps TRBD1 (5 bases). CDR3 length: 14 amino acids. Trimming left V 4 bases short and J 4 bases short, with 13 bases between. The V gene's germline CDR1 is LGHNA and CDR2 YNFKEQ. The CDR3, as DNA: TGTGCCAGCAGCCCCCCGACAGCAAGCTATGGCTACACCTTC. It codes for CASSPPTASYGYTF.

This chain connects TRBV5-1 to TRBJ2-7, with D perhaps matching TRBD2 (6 bases). From germline, CDR1 is SGHRS and CDR2 YFSETQ. The CDR3 is 14 residues long. The ends were cut back, 4 bases at V and 3 bases at J, with 14 bases in the middle. Written as DNA, the CDR3 is TGCGCCAGCAGCATGGACGGGAGAAACTACGAGCAGTACTTC. As protein: CASSMDGRNYEQYF.

The chain has TRBV13 and TRBJ2-3, with D perhaps TRBD2 (5 bases). Germline V gives CDR1 PRHDT, CDR2 FYEKMQ (reference sequence). V lost 5 bases and J 0 bases, leaving 18 bases between the germline ends. The CDR3 extends over 17 amino acids. The CDR3 nucleotides read TGTGCCAGCAGCCCTCAGGTCGAGACTACTAGCACAGATACGCAGTATTTT. Protein sequence: CASSPQVETTSTDTQYF.

V is TRBV4-3 and J is TRBJ2-3; TRBD2 matches at 11 bases. The CDR3 sequence is 17 residues long. Trimming removed 4 bases from V and 4 bases from J; junction bases left unmatched: 10. Germline assignment: CDR1 LGHNA and CDR2 YSLEER. The CDR3 sequence: CASSLDRLAGRSDTQYF. The DNA of the CDR3 is TGCGCCAGCAGCCTGGATCGACTAGCGGGGAGGTCAGATACGCAGTATTTT.

J is TRBJ2-1 and V is TRBV5-1; 8 nucleotides align to TRBD2. This CDR3 has 14 amino acids. Germline lookup yields CDR1 SGHRS and CDR2 YFSETQ. Trimming at V came to 7 bases and at J to 9 bases, leaving 12 bases not matched to a gene. CDR3 DNA: TGCGCCAGCTCCGGGGCTAGCGGGTCCCGTGAGCAGTTCTTC. The encoded protein is CASSGASGSREQFF.

This clonotype appeared a few times. The V gene is TRBV20-1, the J gene TRBJ2-7; 7 bases are shared with TRBD1. The CDR3 is 13 amino acids. CDR1 and CDR2 from the germline V gene are DFQATT and SNEGSKA (reference sequence). After removal of 5 bases from V and 3 bases from J, the junction contained 7 bases not matched to a gene. The chain's CDR3 is CSAGPGQRYEQYF. The CDR3 DNA is TGCAGTGCTGGACCGGGACAGCGCTACGAGCAGTACTTC.

A few counts support this clonotype. This chain links TRBV7-9 with TRBJ2-1, with 10 nucleotides matching TRBD2. Losses at the gene ends were 5 bases for V and 8 bases for J; bases not matched to a gene: 6. The CDR3 runs 14 residues. The germline V gene encodes CDR1 SEHNR and CDR2 FQNEAQ (reference sequence). The CDR3 DNA sequence: TGTGCCAGCAGCCGAAGCGGGGGGGGAGATGAGCAGTTCTTC. Translation gives CASSRSGGGDEQFF.